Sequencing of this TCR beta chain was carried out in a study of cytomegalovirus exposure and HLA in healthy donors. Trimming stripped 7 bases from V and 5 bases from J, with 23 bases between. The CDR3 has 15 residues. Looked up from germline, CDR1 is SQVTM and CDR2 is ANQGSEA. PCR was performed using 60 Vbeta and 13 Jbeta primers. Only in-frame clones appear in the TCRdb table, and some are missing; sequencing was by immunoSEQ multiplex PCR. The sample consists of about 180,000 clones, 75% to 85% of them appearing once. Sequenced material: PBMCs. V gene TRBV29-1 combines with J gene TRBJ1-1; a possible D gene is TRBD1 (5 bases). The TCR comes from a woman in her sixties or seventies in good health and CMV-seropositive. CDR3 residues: CSAPVQGLITTEAFF. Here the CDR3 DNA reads TGCAGCGCCCCCGTTCAGGGTTTGATTACAACTGAAGCTTTCTTT.